The source of this TCR beta chain is a study of cytomegalovirus exposure and HLA in healthy donors. Researchers ran the PCR with 60 Vbeta and 13 Jbeta primers. Sequencing was performed with immunoSEQ multiplex PCR; in TCRdb, only in-frame clones are kept and a portion is missing. Of 120,000 to 150,000 clones detected, approximately 78% appear once; the ten largest clones hold roughly 5.6%. V was clipped by 2 bases and J by 6 bases; unmatched bases: 7. The CDR3 consists of 15 residues. Germline CDR1 is KGHSH and CDR2 is LQKENI. The material sequenced was PBMCs. This rearrangement joins TRBV18 to TRBJ2-7, with TRBD1 identical over 10 bases. This clonotype was sampled from a woman between 40 and 55 years old in good health and CMV-seropositive. CDR3 nucleotides: TGTGCCAGCTCACCATTTCGGGACAGGGGTCCCGAGCAGTACTTC. This encodes CASSPFRDRGPEQYF.